This is a list of T cell receptor beta chains from one sample in a study of cytomegalovirus exposure and HLA in healthy donors. Libraries were prepared by immunoSEQ multiplex PCR; TCRdb keeps only in-frame clonotypes and omits some of them. Of 100,000 to 120,000 clones listed, more than 60% are singletons. Sample: PBMCs. These receptors were collected from a male donor in good health and CMV-seronegative. CDR3s include the opening cysteine and the closing phenylalanine or tryptophan. The D gene is left open where the match is weak. Clone size, where shown, is once, few, many, or a class for clones that have expanded.

D gene	V gene	clone size	J gene	CDR3 protein	CDR3 DNA
TRBD2	TRBV6-1	NA	TRBJ2-1	CASSDRTSARNEQFF	TGTGCCAGCAGTGACCGGACTAGCGCGAGGAATGAGCAGTTCTTC
NA	TRBV27	NA	TRBJ2-7	CASSWAPGAGPGEQYF	TGTGCCAGCAGTTGGGCCCCGGGAGCCGGCCCGGGGGAGCAGTACTTC
NA	TRBV27	NA	TRBJ2-7	CASSHTSFYEQYF	TGTGCCAGCAGCCACACTAGCTTCTACGAGCAGTACTTC
TRBD2	TRBV30	NA	TRBJ2-4	CAWSKAGGRALHIQYF	TGTGCCTGGAGTAAGGCTGGCGGGAGGGCTCTTCACATTCAGTACTTC
TRBD1	TRBV9	NA	TRBJ1-6	CASRERGQGESPLHF	TGTGCCAGCAGAGAGAGGGGACAGGGGGAATCACCCCTCCACTTT
TRBD2	TRBV28	once	TRBJ2-5	CASSFRGTIQETQYF	TGTGCCAGCAGTTTTCGTGGGACTATCCAAGAGACCCAGTACTTC
TRBD1	TRBV4-1	NA	TRBJ2-7	CASSPIGQAEQYF	TGCGCCAGCAGCCCCATTGGACAGGCCGAGCAGTACTTC
TRBD1	TRBV15	NA	TRBJ1-6	CATSDRHLNSPLHF	TGTGCCACCTCGGACAGGCATTTAAATTCACCCCTCCACTTT
NA	TRBV7-8	NA	TRBJ2-4	CASSLEWGGNIQYF	TGTGCCAGCAGCTTAGAATGGGGAGGAAACATTCAGTACTTC
TRBD1	TRBV11-2	NA	TRBJ1-4	CASSSRTGSNEKLFF	TGTGCCAGCAGCTCGCGGACAGGGTCTAATGAAAAACTGTTTTTT
TRBD1	TRBV18	NA	TRBJ2-2	CASSPYFLQGATGELFF	TGTGCCAGCTCACCCTATTTCCTACAGGGGGCGACCGGGGAGCTGTTTTTT
TRBD1	TRBV6-5	NA	TRBJ2-5	CASSYRQGVETQYF	TGTGCCAGCAGTTACCGGCAGGGGGTAGAGACCCAGTACTTC
NA	TRBV9	once	TRBJ2-3	CASSGTPDNTDTQYF	TGTGCCAGCAGCGGGACTCCTGACAACACAGATACGCAGTATTTT
NA	TRBV27	NA	TRBJ2-3	CASSLIQSTSTDTQYF	TGTGCCAGCAGTTTAATACAGAGTACTAGCACAGATACGCAGTATTTT
NA	TRBV11-3	few	TRBJ2-3	CASSLGPSSADTQYF	TGTGCCAGCAGCTTAGGGCCTTCCAGCGCAGATACGCAGTATTTT
TRBD2	TRBV7-9	NA	TRBJ2-7	CASSLGTSGHYEQYF	TGTGCCAGCAGCTTAGGGACTAGCGGGCACTACGAGCAGTACTTC
TRBD2	TRBV6-5	NA	TRBJ2-5	CASSYSGTSQETQYF	TGTGCCAGCAGTTACAGCGGGACCTCACAAGAGACCCAGTACTTC
NA	TRBV30	NA	TRBJ1-3	CAWSRTDRGNTIYF	TGTGCCTGGAGCCGAACCGATAGAGGAAACACCATATATTTT
NA	TRBV5-1	NA	TRBJ2-1	CASSTRGPGNPYNEQFF	TGCGCCAGCAGCACAAGGGGCCCAGGGAATCCCTACAATGAGCAGTTCTTC
NA	TRBV7-9	NA	TRBJ2-1	CASSQGGGQGEFF	TGTGCCAGCAGCCAGGGGGGCGGGCAGGGCGAGTTCTTC
TRBD2	TRBV28	NA	TRBJ2-6	CASSSLAGGYSGANVLTF	TGTGCCAGCAGTTCCCTAGCGGGGGGGTACTCTGGGGCCAACGTCCTGACTTTC
NA	TRBV27	NA	TRBJ1-5	CASSPNFDQPQHF	TGTGCCAGCAGTCCCAATTTTGATCAGCCCCAGCATTTT
NA	TRBV7-9	NA	TRBJ1-5	CASSPGGNSNQPQHF	TGTGCCAGCAGCCCAGGAGGAAATAGCAATCAGCCCCAGCATTTT
NA	TRBV2	NA	TRBJ1-5	CASSVETGASNQPQHF	TGTGCCAGCAGTGTCGAGACAGGTGCTAGCAATCAGCCCCAGCATTTT